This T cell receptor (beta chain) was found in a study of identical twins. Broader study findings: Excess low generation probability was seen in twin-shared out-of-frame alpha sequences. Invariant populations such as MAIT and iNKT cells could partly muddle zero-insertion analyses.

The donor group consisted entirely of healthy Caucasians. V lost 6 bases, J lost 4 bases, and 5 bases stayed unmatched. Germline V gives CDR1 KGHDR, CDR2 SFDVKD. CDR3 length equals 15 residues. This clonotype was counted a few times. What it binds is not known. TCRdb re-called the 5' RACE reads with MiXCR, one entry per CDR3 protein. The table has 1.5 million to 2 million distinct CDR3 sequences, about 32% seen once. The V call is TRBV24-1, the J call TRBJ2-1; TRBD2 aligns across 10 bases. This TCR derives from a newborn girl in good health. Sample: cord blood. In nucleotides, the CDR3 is TGTGCCACCAGTTCTAGCGGGGGAGTTTACAATGAGCAGTTCTTC. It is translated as CATSSSGGVYNEQFF.